These T cell receptor beta chains were read from a single sample in a study of T cell responses to AZD1222 COVID-19 vaccine. Generated by immunoSEQ multiplex PCR, the TCRdb table keeps only in-frame clones and is missing some. The table shows 150,000 to 200,000 clones, with 90% to 95% occurring only once. Sequencing used peripheral blood, obtained on day 0 of AZD1222 vaccination. Every receptor here comes from an adult in good health. Each CDR3 is given with its conserved first and last residue. The D gene is left open where the match is weak. For some rows the clone size is stated as once, few or many, or as a class when expanded; others skip it.

cdr3_length	v_call	clone_size	d_call	j_call	cdr3_nt	cdr3_aa
16	TRBV6-4	NA	TRBD2	TRBJ2-3	TGTGCCAGCAGCGCGACTAGCGGGAGCGGGGCAGATACGCAGTATTTT	CASSATSGSGADTQYF
13	TRBV12-3/TRBV12-4	NA	TRBD1	TRBJ1-2	TGTGCCAGCAGTGAGGGGGCCCGGCAAGGCTACACCTTC	CASSEGARQGYTF
12	TRBV12-5	NA	NA	TRBJ2-1	TGTGCTAGTGGTTTGGTACCGAATGAGCAGTTCTTC	CASGLVPNEQFF
17	TRBV5-1	once	TRBD2	TRBJ2-5	TGCGCCAGCAGCTTAACCCCCGGGACTAGCGTGGGGGAGACCCAGTACTTC	CASSLTPGTSVGETQYF
14	TRBV4-2	NA	TRBD1	TRBJ2-3	TGTGCCAGCAGCGGACAGGGGGGCACAGATACGCAGTATTTT	CASSGQGGTDTQYF
13	TRBV28	NA	NA	TRBJ2-5	TGTGCCAGCAGTTTATCGGGCCAAGAGACCCAGTACTTC	CASSLSGQETQYF
14	TRBV19	once	NA	TRBJ2-7	TGTGCCAGTAGTGTCGCGGCAGGCATCTACGAGCAGTACTTC	CASSVAAGIYEQYF
13	TRBV12-3/TRBV12-4	NA	NA	TRBJ2-7	TGTGCCAGCAGTTTGGGGTTCTCCTACGAGCAGTACTTC	CASSLGFSYEQYF
15	TRBV5-1	NA	TRBD2	TRBJ2-7	TGCGCCAGCAGCTTGGGGTCAATAGCGGGTTACGAGCAGTACTTC	CASSLGSIAGYEQYF
15	TRBV10-3	NA	TRBD1	TRBJ1-6	TGTGCCATCAGTTCACAGGGGCCATCGGATTCACCCCTCCACTTT	CAISSQGPSDSPLHF
15	TRBV6-5	few	TRBD2	TRBJ2-1	TGTGCCAGCAGGAGTTTTGGGCTAGCGGGGAATGAGCAGTTCTTC	CASRSFGLAGNEQFF
15	TRBV27	NA	NA	TRBJ2-7	TGTGCCAGCAGTTTACATGCAGGACAGACTTACGAGCAGTACTTC	CASSLHAGQTYEQYF
15	TRBV27	NA	NA	TRBJ1-6	TGTGCCAGCAGTTTATCGGCAGTTTCTAATTCACCCCTCCACTTT	CASSLSAVSNSPLHF
11	TRBV7-6	NA	NA	TRBJ2-7	TGTGCCAGTGGCCCCCAGTACGAGCAGTACTTC	CASGPQYEQYF
14	TRBV5-1	NA	NA	TRBJ1-6	TGCGCCAGCAGCCCCAGTACCGCGGAATCACCCCTCCACTTT	CASSPSTAESPLHF
15	TRBV10-3	NA	TRBD1	TRBJ2-2	TGTGCCATCAGTGGGACAGGGGGCTTCGCCGGGGAGCTGTTTTTT	CAISGTGGFAGELFF
15	TRBV28	NA	NA	TRBJ2-3	TGTGCCAGCAGTTTACCACAAGGGATAACAGATACGCAGTATTTT	CASSLPQGITDTQYF
14	TRBV5-1	NA	NA	TRBJ2-1	TGCGCCAGCAGCTTGGGGAGTTTGAGGAATGAGCAGTTCTTC	CASSLGSLRNEQFF
13	TRBV5-1	NA	NA	TRBJ2-7	TGCGCCAGCAGCTTGGGGCAGGGGAACGAGCAGTACTTC	CASSLGQGNEQYF
12	TRBV2	NA	NA	TRBJ1-1	TGTGCCAGCAGCTTCCGGGACATTGAAGCTTTCTTT	CASSFRDIEAFF
18	TRBV7-9	NA	TRBD2	TRBJ2-2	TGTGCCAGCAGTCGACCCCCCAGCGGGATGAGTGGCACCGGGGAGCTGTTTTTT	CASSRPPSGMSGTGELFF
15	TRBV15	NA	NA	TRBJ1-2	TGTGCCACCAGCAGAGTGGGGGAGGATACCCCCCACTACACCTTC	CATSRVGEDTPHYTF
13	TRBV30	NA	TRBD1	TRBJ1-4	TGTGCCTGGAGCGGGACAGGGGTCAAAAAACTGTTTTTT	CAWSGTGVKKLFF
15	TRBV14	NA	NA	TRBJ2-5	TGTGCCAGCAGCCAAGGATCCAGGCTGGAAGAGACCCAGTACTTC	CASSQGSRLEETQYF
15	TRBV7-8	NA	NA	TRBJ2-7	TGTGCCAGCAGCTTACGGGGGGCAACCGCCTACGAGCAGTACTTC	CASSLRGATAYEQYF
13	TRBV19	NA	NA	TRBJ1-1	TGTGCCAGTAGTATCGGGGGAAACACTGAAGCTTTCTTT	CASSIGGNTEAFF
12	TRBV2	once	NA	TRBJ1-1	TGTGCCAGCAGTGACCCTCTCGCTGAAGCTTTCTTT	CASSDPLAEAFF
16	TRBV28	NA	TRBD2	TRBJ2-7	TGTGCCAGCAGTGGGTCGACTAGCGGGCCCGCCTACGAGCAGTACTTC	CASSGSTSGPAYEQYF
14	TRBV19	NA	NA	TRBJ1-1	TGTGCCAGTAGCCGGGGTCCGAGGAACACTGAAGCTTTCTTT	CASSRGPRNTEAFF
14	TRBV28	NA	NA	TRBJ2-7	TGTGCCAGCAGTTTATATCGAGGCCCGTACGAGCAGTACTTC	CASSLYRGPYEQYF
15	TRBV18	NA	NA	TRBJ2-7	TGTGCCAGCTCACCAGCCGTTTCGAGCTCCTACGAGCAGTACTTC	CASSPAVSSSYEQYF
15	TRBV6-5	NA	NA	TRBJ1-6	TGTGCCAGCAGTTACATTACCTCCTATAATTCACCCCTCCACTTT	CASSYITSYNSPLHF
15	TRBV4-1	few	NA	TRBJ1-2	TGCGCCAGCAGCCAAGATGGCAGGACAGTCTATGGCTACACCTTC	CASSQDGRTVYGYTF
14	TRBV27	NA	NA	TRBJ1-1	TGTGCCAGCGGGCGGGGTGGCACTGACCCTGAAGCTTTCTTT	CASGRGGTDPEAFF
14	TRBV5-4	NA	NA	TRBJ2-2	TGTGCCAGCAGCCCAGGGGATCGATCCGGGGAGCTGTTTTTT	CASSPGDRSGELFF
13	TRBV9	NA	TRBD1	TRBJ1-1	TGTGCCAGCAGCGTGGGGACAGGGGGTGAAGCTTTCTTT	CASSVGTGGEAFF
13	TRBV9	NA	NA	TRBJ2-2	TGTGCCAGCAGCGTAGTGGGTGTGGGGGAGCTGTTTTTT	CASSVVGVGELFF
16	TRBV28	NA	NA	TRBJ1-5	TGTGCCAGCAGTTTGGGGGTCAGGGGAGGCAATCAGCCCCAGCATTTT	CASSLGVRGGNQPQHF
15	TRBV6-5	NA	NA	TRBJ1-2	TGTGCCAGCAACCCATCGGGGATCGGGAACTATGGCTACACCTTC	CASNPSGIGNYGYTF
15	TRBV11-3	NA	TRBD2	TRBJ2-7	TGTGCCAGCAGCCGGACCGGGACTAGCGCGGGCGAGCAGTACTTC	CASSRTGTSAGEQYF
14	TRBV4-1	once	NA	TRBJ1-1	TGCGCCAGCAGCCAAGATTTTGGAAACACTGAAGCTTTCTTT	CASSQDFGNTEAFF
15	TRBV19	NA	TRBD1	TRBJ2-1	TGTGCCAGTAACACCGGGACAGGTTTCGTCAATGAGCAGTTCTTC	CASNTGTGFVNEQFF
13	TRBV28	NA	NA	TRBJ1-2	TGTGCCAGCAGTTTTGCGCAAAGCTATGGCTACACCTTC	CASSFAQSYGYTF
15	TRBV5-1	once	NA	TRBJ2-7	TGCGCCAGCAGGGTGTGGGGCACGGATCCCGGCGAGCAGTACTTC	CASRVWGTDPGEQYF
12	TRBV20-1	NA	NA	TRBJ1-2	TGCAGTGCTAGTTGGGCTCGGAGTGGCTACACCTTC	CSASWARSGYTF
15	TRBV7-9	NA	TRBD1	TRBJ2-7	TGTGCCAGCAGTACGCCCGGGACAGGGGCGGGGGAGCAGTACTTC	CASSTPGTGAGEQYF